A selection of T cell receptor beta chains follows, all from one sample in a study of CD8+CD57+ T cells in acquired aplastic anemia. TCRdb ran MiXCR on the reads and lists one entry per CDR3 protein. The top ten clones hold around 2.5% of a sample with 100,000 to 150,000 distinct CDR3 sequences, over 30% of them seen once. The sequenced sample was sorted CD4+, CD8+, or CD8+CD57+ T cells (not recorded which) from PBMCs. Receptors were obtained from a human donor with aplastic anemia. Each CDR3 is given with its conserved first and last residue. D genes are given only for firm matches. Clone sizes are given selectively: once, few, many, or a class where the clone is expanded.

>TRBJ1-4|-|TRBV6-9|many
CASSPEWGNEKLFF
TGTGCCAGCAGCCCCGAGTGGGGGAATGAAAAACTGTTTTTT
>TRBJ2-1|-|TRBV10-1|many
CASRLAPRDGEQFF
TGCGCCAGCAGGCTGGCTCCCAGGGACGGTGAGCAGTTCTTC
>TRBJ1-5|TRBD1|TRBV20-1|many
CSALGTGGNQPQHF
TGCAGTGCGTTAGGGACAGGGGGTAATCAGCCCCAGCATTTT
>TRBJ2-3|-|TRBV19|many
CASSMAAGKTDTQYF
TGTGCCAGTAGTATGGCGGCAGGGAAAACAGATACGCAGTATTTT
>TRBJ2-1|-|TRBV7-2|many
CASSLSFRRDEQFF
TGTGCCAGCAGCTTATCCTTCCGCAGGGATGAGCAGTTCTTC
>TRBJ1-5|TRBD1|TRBV24-1|once
CATSDSKGQWGVQPQHF
TGTGCCACCAGTGACTCTAAGGGACAGTGGGGCGTGCAGCCCCAGCATTTT
>TRBJ1-1|-|TRBV10-3|-
CAIRLNTGPRNTEAFF
TGTGCCATCAGACTAAACACGGGACCCAGGAACACTGAAGCTTTCTTT
>TRBJ1-4|TRBD1|TRBV15|many
CATSRGGQEKGKLFF
TGTGCCACCAGCAGGGGGGGACAGGAAAAGGGAAAACTGTTTTTT
>TRBJ2-5|TRBD1|TRBV6-1|-
CASRRDRAGETQYF
TGTGCCAGCAGACGGGACAGGGCTGGAGAGACCCAGTACTTC
>TRBJ1-3|-|TRBV25-1|-
CASSPRLISGNTIYF
TGTGCCAGCTCACCACGGCTAATTTCTGGAAACACCATATATTTT
>TRBJ2-5|-|TRBV15|-
CATSYRAQETQYF
TGTGCCACCAGCTACAGGGCCCAAGAGACCCAGTACTTC
>TRBJ1-5|TRBD1|TRBV11-1|many
CASSFSSTGQLNQPQHF
TGTGCCAGCAGTTTTTCGTCGACGGGACAGCTCAATCAGCCCCAGCATTTT
>TRBJ2-7|TRBD2|TRBV10-3|-
CASVQSSGGQPPYEQYF
TGTGCCTCCGTTCAGTCCAGCGGGGGCCAGCCTCCCTACGAGCAGTACTTC
>TRBJ1-5|-|TRBV30|once
CAWSIGGTPGPQHF
TGTGCCTGGAGTATAGGGGGGACGCCCGGGCCCCAGCATTTT
>TRBJ2-3|-|TRBV7-8|-
CASSSQSTDTQYF
TGTGCCAGCAGCAGCCAAAGCACAGATACGCAGTATTTT
>TRBJ2-3|TRBD2|TRBV5-1|many
CASSPLGTSLNTQYF
TGCGCCAGCAGCCCGCTCGGGACTAGTCTAAATACGCAGTATTTT
>TRBJ2-5|-|TRBV24-1|once
CATSGTGKGETQYF
TGTGCCACCAGTGGAACGGGCAAGGGAGAGACCCAGTACTTC
>TRBJ1-5|-|TRBV4-3|many
CASSQDGGSNQPQHF
TGCGCCAGCAGCCAAGATGGGGGTAGCAATCAGCCCCAGCATTTT
>TRBJ2-5|-|TRBV24-1|once
CATSDAGQGKTQYF
TGTGCCACCAGCGATGCGGGGCAGGGAAAGACCCAGTACTTC
>TRBJ2-1|TRBD2|TRBV19|many
CASRKLAGGNNEQFF
TGTGCCAGTAGGAAACTAGCGGGGGGAAACAATGAGCAGTTCTTC
>TRBJ1-6|-|TRBV4-2|many
CASSAPGVYNSPLHF
TGTGCCAGCAGCGCCCCGGGGGTCTATAATTCACCCCTCCACTTT
>TRBJ2-2|-|TRBV5-1|many
CASSFGLILTANTGELFF
TGCGCCAGCAGCTTCGGACTGATACTTACCGCGAACACCGGGGAGCTGTTTTTT
>TRBJ2-1|-|TRBV5-1|many
CASSLWDNNEQFF
TGCGCCAGCAGCTTATGGGACAACAATGAGCAGTTCTTC
>TRBJ1-1|-|TRBV12-3/TRBV12-4|many
CASSFRTEAFF
TGTGCCAGCAGTTTTAGGACTGAAGCTTTCTTT
>TRBJ2-2|-|TRBV7-8|many
CASSLAARGGELFF
TGTGCCAGCAGCTTAGCCGCGCGGGGCGGGGAGCTGTTTTTT
>TRBJ2-2|-|TRBV4-3|many
CASSRWGRSNTGELFF
TGCGCCAGCAGCCGATGGGGACGATCGAACACCGGGGAGCTGTTTTTT
>TRBJ1-1|-|TRBV3-1|many
CASSQGEWTEAFF
TGTGCCAGCAGCCAGGGGGAATGGACTGAAGCTTTCTTT
>TRBJ1-6|-|TRBV9|-
CASSVAGENSPLHF
TGTGCCAGCAGCGTAGCGGGGGAGAATTCACCCCTCCACTTT
>TRBJ2-5|-|TRBV7-9|-
CASSQVTGETQYF
TGTGCCAGCAGCCAAGTCACGGGGGAGACCCAGTACTTC
>TRBJ1-2|-|TRBV6-2/TRBV6-3|-
CASSYDWEDYGYTF
TGTGCCAGCAGTTACGATTGGGAGGACTATGGCTACACCTTC
>TRBJ1-4|-|TRBV7-9|-
CASSPWLAGDTEKLFF
TGTGCCAGCAGCCCCTGGCTGGCAGGGGATACTGAAAAACTGTTTTTT
>TRBJ2-4|-|TRBV6-2/TRBV6-3|-
CASSFQGENIQYF
TGTGCCAGCAGTTTCCAGGGAGAAAACATTCAGTACTTC
>TRBJ2-3|TRBD2|TRBV11-1|many
CASSSEAGGIMGQYF
TGTGCCAGCAGCTCAGAAGCGGGGGGGATTATGGGGCAGTATTTT
>TRBJ1-5|TRBD1|TRBV19|many
CASSATGGKQPQHF
TGTGCCAGTAGTGCGACAGGGGGAAAACAGCCCCAGCATTTT
>TRBJ1-2|-|TRBV5-1|many
CASSLPGTGYTF
TGCGCCAGCAGCTTGCCGGGGACCGGCTACACCTTC
>TRBJ2-3|TRBD2|TRBV6-1|few
CASSLGLAGGSPDTQYF
TGTGCCAGCAGCCTCGGACTAGCGGGGGGGTCCCCAGATACGCAGTATTTT
>TRBJ1-1|TRBD1|TRBV19|many
CASQLRAGGGYTEAFF
TGTGCCAGTCAGCTAAGGGCAGGGGGAGGTTACACTGAAGCTTTCTTT
>TRBJ1-2|TRBD1|TRBV5-1|-
CASSFGPGQGIYTF
TGCGCCAGCAGCTTTGGGCCGGGACAGGGAATCTACACCTTC
>TRBJ2-1|TRBD2|TRBV20-1|-
CSAKGTSSYNEQFF
TGCAGTGCTAAAGGGACTAGTTCCTACAATGAGCAGTTCTTC
>TRBJ2-5|-|TRBV15|-
CATSRDNRAGETQYF
TGTGCCACCAGCAGAGATAACCGGGCGGGGGAGACCCAGTACTTC
>TRBJ2-2|-|TRBV6-8|-
CASSYGTHANTGELFF
TGTGCCAGCAGTTACGGGACCCACGCGAACACCGGGGAGCTGTTTTTT
>TRBJ1-6|-|TRBV10-2|-
CASTDNGGYASPLHF
TGCGCCAGCACCGATAACGGGGGGTATGCTTCACCCCTCCACTTT
>TRBJ2-3|TRBD1|TRBV24-1|-
CATSDPRGRVDTQYF
TGTGCCACCAGTGATCCCAGGGGGCGAGTAGATACGCAGTATTTT
>TRBJ1-6|-|TRBV5-1|few
CASSLGTAIAYNSPLHF
TGCGCCAGCAGCTTGGGGACAGCTATTGCCTATAATTCACCCCTCCACTTT
>TRBJ1-1|-|TRBV5-1|many
CASSLGGYSEAFF
TGCGCCAGCAGCTTGGGGGGGTACTCTGAAGCTTTCTTT
>TRBJ1-1|TRBD1|TRBV2|-
CARGDRGTNTEAFF
TGTGCCAGAGGGGACAGGGGAACTAACACTGAAGCTTTCTTT
>TRBJ1-5|TRBD1|TRBV19|many
CASGLTGETSQPQHF
TGTGCCAGTGGACTGACAGGGGAAACAAGTCAGCCCCAGCATTTT
>TRBJ2-5|TRBD2|TRBV19|many
CASRGRDSETQYF
TGTGCCAGTAGGGGGAGGGACTCCGAGACCCAGTACTTC
>TRBJ2-4|-|TRBV5-1|-
CASSSGTPNSLAKNIQYF
TGCGCCAGCAGCTCCGGGACACCAAATTCCCTAGCCAAAAACATTCAGTACTTC
>TRBJ2-5|TRBD2|TRBV19|-
CASSLSPSGTQETQHF
TGTGCCAGCAGCCTATCCCCTAGCGGGACCCAAGAGACCCAGCACTTC
>TRBJ1-5|-|TRBV6-1|-
CASSSYRFGVYSNQPQHF
TGTGCCAGCAGCTCCTACAGGTTCGGGGTTTATAGCAATCAGCCCCAGCATTTT